This entry is about one T cell receptor beta chain. Source study methods: Cell counts per sample came from amplifying reference gene primers. Here immunoSEQ multiplex PCR was the method, and the copy in TCRdb shows in-frame clones only, minus some. V, J and clone size reflect that table, while D and trimming were determined from the DNA. This sample has some 20,000 clones; roughly 86% occur once, and the top ten carry approximately 5.2%. This sample is drawn from a study of blood T cell repertoires in COVID-19. Across the whole study: The United States, Italy and Spain were the sources of the acute and convalescent COVID-19 samples. T cells, B-cell-depleted T cells, or PBMCs provided the cDNA or gDNA that served as material.

CDR1 is GTSNPN and CDR2 is SVGIG in the germline V gene (reference sequence). The CDR3 sequence is 14 residues long. V was cut by 0 bases and J by 8 bases, with 16 bases left in between. The chain couples TRBV30 to TRBJ1-2; a possible D gene is TRBD1 (6 bases). The sample comprised peripheral blood. This TCR came from a human donor in a cohort sampled during active COVID-19. This CDR3 reads CAWSVGQNYRGYTF. In DNA, the CDR3 is TGTGCCTGGAGTGTAGGACAGAACTATCGAGGCTACACCTTC.